The present TCR beta chain was sequenced within a study of a mutant IDH1 vaccine in newly diagnosed glioma. Study background: Radiotherapy alone preceded vaccination by 4-6 weeks; alternatively, vaccination started with temozolomide cycles.

Sequencing was performed with immunoSEQ multiplex PCR; in TCRdb, only in-frame clones are kept and a portion is missing. This sample yields about 54,000 clones, of which under 90% are seen a single time; 4.1% belongs to the top ten. Details on this clone: The target antigen is unknown.

Trimming removed 5 bases at V and 0 bases at J, with 16 bases between. Germline V gene data show CDR1 as LNHDA and CDR2 as SQIVND (reference sequence). This CDR3 has 16 amino acids. As to time point: week 35, safety follow-up. The content of each vaccine dose was 300 ug of mutant IDH1 20-mer peptide, and topical imiquimod accompanied it. This chain uses TRBV19 with TRBJ1-1, with a weak D call TRBD1 (6 bases). Material: PBMCs, obtained from a glioma patient whose treatment included an IDH1 peptide vaccine. This TCR derives from a woman aged 18-35 years with glioma. The CDR3 protein is CASSPGTRGMNTEAFF. CDR3 nucleotides: TGTGCCAGTAGTCCCGGGACACGGGGTATGAACACTGAAGCTTTCTTT. The full variable domain, with the rest looked up from reference TRBV19 and TRBJ1-1, is DGGITQSPKYLFRKEGQNVTLSCEQNLNHDAMYWYRQDPGQGLRLIYYSQIVNDFQKGDIAEGYSVSREKKESFPLTVTSAQKNPTAFYLCASSPGTRGMNTEAFFGQGTRLTVV.